This paragraph covers one T cell receptor beta chain sequence. This record comes from a study of blood T cell repertoires in COVID-19. Here immunoSEQ multiplex PCR was the method, and the copy in TCRdb shows in-frame clones only, minus some. The sample holds about 160,000 clones, 85% seen once. With 6 bases removed from V and 6 bases from J, the gap between germline ends came to 8 bases. Germline CDR1 and CDR2: MNHEY and SVGAGI. CDR3 length: 12 residues. Sequences were obtained from peripheral blood. This chain links TRBV6-5 with TRBJ2-2; D gene ambiguous. The TCR comes from a man aged 40-55 years with acute or convalescent COVID-19. The CDR3: CASSLRSGELFF. CDR3 bases: TGTGCCAGCAGCCTCCGTTCCGGGGAGCTGTTTTTT.